Below are 23 T cell receptor beta chains sequenced from a single sample in a study of cytotoxic CD8 clonotypes in ibrutinib-treated CLL. TCRdb keeps only in-frame clones here, not all; method: immunoSEQ multiplex PCR. The table lists more than 200,000 clones, more than 70% of them singletons. The source was PBMCs, collected after 12 months of ibrutinib treatment. Receptors originate from a human donor with chronic lymphocytic leukemia.

The CDR3 sequence is CASSPGQGRTEAFF. CDR3 DNA sequence: TGTGCCAGCAGCCCGGGACAGGGGCGCACTGAAGCTTTCTTT. V gene TRBV6-1 combines with J gene TRBJ1-1; 10 bases align to TRBD1. V was pared by 6 bases and J by 4 bases, with 5 bases of the junction left unmatched. This CDR3 spans 14 amino acids. Looked up from germline, CDR1 is MNHNS and CDR2 is SASEGT.

The chain employs TRBV18 and TRBJ1-4, with D perhaps matching TRBD1 (5 bases). CDR3 size: 16 residues. Germline CDR1 KGHSH, CDR2 LQKENI. The germline V and J ends were trimmed by 3 bases and 3 bases, with 14 bases remaining between them. This CDR3 is CASSPLPATANEKLFF. The CDR3 DNA reads TGTGCCAGCTCACCCCTCCCCGCGACAGCTAATGAAAAACTGTTTTTT. The full variable domain, completed using reference TRBV18 and TRBJ1-4, is NAGVMQNPRHLVRRRGQEARLRCSPMKGHSHVYWYRQLPEEGLKFMVYLQKENIIDESGMPKERFSAEFPKEGPSILRIQQVVRGDSAAYFCASSPLPATANEKLFFGSGTQLSVL.

The CDR3 protein is CASSGPYIQYF. For the CDR3, the DNA is TGTGCCAGCAGTGGCCCGTACATTCAGTACTTC. The chain links TRBV28 to TRBJ2-4; D is undetermined. The germline V gene has CDR1 MDHEN and CDR2 SYDVKM. The CDR3 length is 11 residues. Trimming removed 5 bases from V and 8 bases from J, with 7 bases in between. Looking up the rest from reference TRBV28 and TRBJ2-4 gives the full variable domain: DVKVTQSSRYLVKRTGEKVFLECVQDMDHENMFWYRQDPGLGLRLIYFSYDVKMKEKGDIPEGYSVSREKKERFSLILESASTNQTSMYLCASSGPYIQYFGAGTRLSVL.

The chain recombines TRBV7-9 with TRBJ1-1, with D unresolved. V was trimmed by 5 bases and J by 7 bases, leaving 11 bases between them. The CDR3 is 12 residues long. Per the germline V gene, CDR1 is SEHNR and CDR2 is FQNEAQ (reference sequence). The CDR3 DNA sequence: TGTGCCAGCAGCCTGCAGAGATTTGAAGCTTTCTTT. Its protein is CASSLQRFEAFF.

V usage is TRBV1 and J usage is TRBJ2-7; the table's D call, TRBD2, has no DNA check behind it. TRBV1 is noted as a pseudogene. This CDR3 spans 10 amino acids. CDR3 DNA sequence: TGCACCAGCGAGATGAGGGAGCAGTACTTC. This codes for CTSEMREQYF.

The rearrangement joins TRBV6-1 to TRBJ2-3; tentative D call: TRBD1 (5 bases). CDR1 and CDR2 (germline): MNHNS, SASEGT. This CDR3 comprises 16 residues. The V gene lost 2 bases and the J gene lost 5 bases, with 17 bases spanning the gap. This CDR3 reads CASSELRPGPIDTQYF. Here the CDR3 DNA reads TGTGCCAGCAGTGAATTGAGGCCAGGGCCTATAGATACGCAGTATTTT.

In this sample, this clone turned up once. The chain joins TRBV28 to TRBJ2-7; 10 bases match TRBD2. CDR1 and CDR2 (germline): MDHEN, SYDVKM. This CDR3 region has 14 residues. V dropped 5 bases and J dropped 6; count of bases not matched to a gene: 7. This CDR3 is CASSTSSGSSEQYF. The CDR3 DNA sequence: TGTGCCAGCAGTACGTCTAGCGGGAGTTCCGAGCAGTACTTC.

CDR3 sequence: CASSPLSSGDLEQFF. In nucleotides, the CDR3 is TGTGCCAGCTCACCACTCTCTAGCGGGGATTTGGAGCAGTTCTTC. The chain is built from TRBV18 and TRBJ2-1; 9 nucleotides agree with TRBD2. This CDR3 is built from 15 residues. The V gene end was trimmed by 1 base and the J gene end by 10 bases; junction bases not matched to a gene: 8. Germline CDR1 reads KGHSH; CDR2 reads LQKENI.

The chain combines TRBV18 with TRBJ2-5, with D uncertain. The CDR3 length is 14 residues. CDR1 and CDR2 (germline): KGHSH, LQKENI. Trimming left V 3 bases short and J 5 bases short, with 13 bases between. The CDR3 region has the DNA TGTGCCAGCTCACCTGCAGGCTATCCGGAGACCCAGTACTTC. It translates to CASSPAGYPETQYF.

This chain links TRBV4-1 with TRBJ2-7, with 8 bases that match TRBD2. CDR1 is MGHRA, CDR2 YSYEKL, per germline. This CDR3 contains 18 residues. The J segment lost 1 base and the V segment lost 1 base, leaving 12 bases of the junction unmatched. The CDR3 nucleotides are TGCGCCAGCAGCCAAGTATCGGGACTAGTCCAGGGATCCTACGAGCAGTACTTC. It translates to CASSQVSGLVQGSYEQYF.

In nucleotides, the CDR3 is TGTGCCAGCAGTGCGCGAACGGGACCCGAAAGGGACTATGGCTACACCTTC. This sequence encodes CASSARTGPERDYGYTF. This rearrangement joins TRBV25-1 to TRBJ1-2; possible D gene TRBD1, 5 bases. Trimming removed 4 bases from V and 3 bases from J, with 21 bases in between. The CDR3 runs to 17 residues. The V gene's germline CDR1 is MGHDK and CDR2 SYGVNS.

The rearrangement links TRBV9 to TRBJ2-3; the match to TRBD2 covers 7 bases. Trimming at V came to 0 bases and at J to 4 bases, leaving 2 bases not matched to a gene. Per germline, CDR1 SGDLS and CDR2 YYNGEE. This CDR3 has 14 amino acids. The CDR3 loop reads CASSVGAGADTQYF. The CDR3 DNA sequence: TGTGCCAGCAGCGTAGGGGCGGGAGCAGATACGCAGTATTTT. Combining the CDR3 with reference TRBV9 and TRBJ2-3 gives the whole variable domain DSGVTQTPKHLITATGQRVTLRCSPRSGDLSVYWYQQSLDQGLQFLIQYYNGEERAKGNILERFSAQQFPDLHSELNLSSLELGDSALYFCASSVGAGADTQYFGPGTRLTVL.

This chain uses TRBV30 with TRBJ2-2; possibly TRBD1 for D (6 bases). The CDR3 consists of 17 residues. V shed 2 bases and J shed 0 bases, with 16 bases lying between them. The germline V gene has CDR1 GTSNPN and CDR2 SVGIG (reference sequence). The CDR3 coding sequence is TGTGCCTGGAGTCCCCGCCGGGGACAAGCGAACACCGGGGAGCTGTTTTTT. The encoded protein is CAWSPRRGQANTGELFF.

The chain uses TRBV13 and TRBJ2-3, with D possibly TRBD1 on 6 matching bases. The V end lost 4 bases, the J end lost 6 bases, and 14 bases lay between the germline ends. The CDR3 length is 14 residues. Germline V gives CDR1 PRHDT, CDR2 FYEKMQ (reference sequence). CDR3 amino acids: CASSSSQGWDTQYF. CDR3 nucleotide sequence: TGTGCCAGCAGCTCCTCACAGGGTTGGGATACGCAGTATTTT.

This chain uses TRBV4-1 with TRBJ2-3; 13 nucleotides match TRBD2. CDR1 is MGHRA and CDR2 is YSYEKL in the germline V gene. The CDR3 consists of 17 residues. With 3 bases clipped from V and 8 bases from J, the junction kept 11 bases outside the gene matches. The CDR3 nucleotides read TGCGCCAGCAGCCAGGGGACTAGCGGGGCAGCGGTCTTTACGCAGTATTTT. Protein: CASSQGTSGAAVFTQYF.

The chain recombines TRBV5-1 with TRBJ1-1, with D possibly matching TRBD1 (6 bases). The CDR3 loop spans 14 amino acids. The V gene lost 6 bases and the J gene lost 0 bases, with 12 bases spanning the gap. Germline values: CDR1 SGHRS, CDR2 YFSETQ. The CDR3 spells CASMAGALNTEAFF. CDR3 nucleotides: TGCGCCAGCATGGCAGGGGCTTTGAACACTGAAGCTTTCTTT.

This clone was recorded a few times. The chain uses TRBV18 and TRBJ1-5, with D hard to call. CDR3 size: 13 residues. Between the trimmed V and J ends, which lost 3 bases and 7 bases, there was a span of 10 bases. Looked up from germline, CDR1 is KGHSH and CDR2 is LQKENI. In DNA, the CDR3 is TGTGCCAGCTCACCTGACTGGAACCAGCCCCAGCATTTT. Amino acids: CASSPDWNQPQHF.

CDR3 sequence: CAISIQPGQGARNGYTF. The CDR3, as DNA: TGTGCCATCAGTATTCAGCCGGGACAGGGGGCGCGGAATGGCTACACCTTC. The chain employs TRBV10-3 and TRBJ1-2; 12 bases line up with TRBD1. Trimming took 5 bases from V and 6 from J; bases not matched to a gene: 13. CDR3 length: 17 amino acids. Germline values: CDR1 ENHRY, CDR2 SYGVKD.

DNA of the CDR3: TGTGCCAGCACAAATCCGAGATCCCTCTCCTACGAGCAGTACTTC. Its translation: CASTNPRSLSYEQYF. The chain combines TRBV28 with TRBJ2-7; D is unresolved. The CDR3 is made up of 15 amino acids. V lost 7 bases, J lost 0 bases, and 16 bases lay in between. CDR1 and CDR2 (germline): MDHEN, SYDVKM. Full variable domain (missing parts from reference TRBV28 and TRBJ2-7): DVKVTQSSRYLVKRTGEKVFLECVQDMDHENMFWYRQDPGLGLRLIYFSYDVKMKEKGDIPEGYSVSREKKERFSLILESASTNQTSMYLCASTNPRSLSYEQYFGPGTRLTVT.

The CDR3, as DNA: TGTGCCAGCAGCTCCCAGGCAGGGGGAGATGGCTACACCTTC. Residues: CASSSQAGGDGYTF. The chain combines TRBV2 with TRBJ1-2, with 7 nucleotides matching TRBD1. From germline, CDR1 is SNHLY and CDR2 FYNNEI. V dropped 6 bases and J dropped 6; count of bases not matched to a gene: 10. The CDR3 totals 14 residues.

Notes on this clone: The sample carries other DNA sequences with the same CDR3. The gene calls are TRBV7-8 and TRBJ1-2; no reliable D call. The germline V gene has CDR1 SGHVS and CDR2 FQNEAQ. The CDR3 covers 14 residues. With 1 base removed from V and 4 bases from J, the gap between germline ends came to 10 bases. The DNA for the CDR3 is TGTGCCAGCAGCTTAGGTGAAATCGGCTATGGCTACACCTTC. This gives the protein CASSLGEIGYGYTF.

The DNA of the CDR3 is TGTGCCAGCTCACCGGGGACTAGCGGGAGTCATTACGAGCAGTACTTC. Translation gives CASSPGTSGSHYEQYF. The chain carries TRBV18 and TRBJ2-7; 14 positions agree with TRBD2. CDR3 length equals 16 residues. CDR1 and CDR2 from the germline V gene are KGHSH and LQKENI. V lost 3 bases, J lost 4 bases, and 5 bases stayed unmatched.

This clone appeared a few times. The chain couples TRBV13 to TRBJ2-3; 7 bases are a match to TRBD1. The CDR3 extends over 15 amino acids. Trimming took 4 bases from V and 8 from J; bases not matched to a gene: 12. Germline loops: CDR1 PRHDT, CDR2 FYEKMQ (reference sequence). The CDR3 coding sequence is TGTGCCAGCAGCTCCAGGGGGAGTCCACATGGTACGCAGTATTTT. Translating gives CASSSRGSPHGTQYF.